A selection of T cell receptor beta chains follows, all from one sample in a study of Graves' ophthalmopathy and Graves' hyperthyroidism. TCRdb re-derived calls from the multiplex PCR reads in MiXCR, one entry per CDR3 protein. The sample holds about 340,000 distinct CDR3 sequences, 15% to 20% seen once. Sequencing was carried out using peripheral blood. Source of these receptors: an adult man with Graves' ophthalmopathy. Both conserved end residues are part of each CDR3. D genes are given only for firm matches. Size is stated for part of the rows, as once, few or many counts, or as a class when the clone is expanded.

size	D	J	V	DNA	CDR3
many	.	TRBJ1-5	TRBV12-3/TRBV12-4	TGTGCCAGCAGTTTAATGGGTCAGCCCCAGCATTTT	CASSLMGQPQHF
many	TRBD1	TRBJ1-1	TRBV6-2/TRBV6-3	TGTGCCAGCAGTACACAGGGGGATCACACTGAAGCTTTCTTT	CASSTQGDHTEAFF
many	.	TRBJ2-4	TRBV10-1	TGCGCCAGCAGTGATCCCAACCTAAACATTCAGTACTTC	CASSDPNLNIQYF
many	.	TRBJ2-7	TRBV30	TGTGCCTGGTCCAACTACGAGCAGTACTTC	CAWSNYEQYF
many	.	TRBJ2-2	TRBV11-2	TGTGCCAGCAGCATCGGGACGGCTATAACCGGGGAGCTGTTTTTT	CASSIGTAITGELFF
many	.	TRBJ1-2	TRBV20-1	TGCAGTGCTTACTCACGGGGGGGATCGGGTGGCTACACCTTC	CSAYSRGGSGGYTF
many	.	TRBJ1-1	TRBV12-3/TRBV12-4	TGTGCCAGCAGCCCCCGGGGCCAAGGGTCCACTGAAGCTTTCTTT	CASSPRGQGSTEAFF
many	TRBD1	TRBJ1-5	TRBV19	TGTGCCAGCCGAGGGACAGGGGGCGGCAATCAGCCCCAGCATTTT	CASRGTGGGNQPQHF
.	.	TRBJ2-7	TRBV6-1	TGTGCCAGCAGTGTCATGCATAGGGGCTACGAGCAGTACTTC	CASSVMHRGYEQYF
once	TRBD1	TRBJ1-6	TRBV7-3	TGTGCCAGCAGCTCCACCTGGACAGGGCCGCATTCACCCCTCCACTTT	CASSSTWTGPHSPLHF
many	.	TRBJ2-7	TRBV11-2	TGTGCCAGCAGCTTAGAGGCTAGGGGCTCCTACGAGCAGTACTTC	CASSLEARGSYEQYF
.	.	TRBJ2-7	TRBV2	TGTGCCAGCAGTGAAGCGGGAACTTACGAGCAGTACTTC	CASSEAGTYEQYF
many	TRBD2	TRBJ2-2	TRBV13	TGTGCCAGCAGCCCCAGACTAGCGTCTAACACCGGGGAGCTGTTTTTT	CASSPRLASNTGELFF
many	.	TRBJ1-3	TRBV12-3/TRBV12-4	TGTGCCAGCAGTTTACGGGAAAACACCATATATTTT	CASSLRENTIYF
many	TRBD1	TRBJ1-1	TRBV30	TGTGCCTGGAGCGGACAGGGTCTAGCTGAAGCTTTCTTT	CAWSGQGLAEAFF
many	.	TRBJ1-5	TRBV27	TGTGCCAGCAGTTCCTGGGGTGGTAGCAATCAGCCCCAGCATTTT	CASSSWGGSNQPQHF
many	.	TRBJ1-1	TRBV6-1	TGTGCCAGCAGTGAAGACCCCGCGGACACTGAAGCTTTCTTT	CASSEDPADTEAFF
many	TRBD2	TRBJ2-5	TRBV4-2	TGTGCCAGCAGCCCGGGCAGGACTAGCGGGGAAGAGACCCAGTACTTC	CASSPGRTSGEETQYF
many	.	TRBJ2-7	TRBV29-1	TGCAGCGTTGAAGATCTTTCCGGGGGCGAGCAGTACTTC	CSVEDLSGGEQYF
many	.	TRBJ1-6	TRBV27	TGTGCCAGCAGCTCACAGAGCCCGGGTTCACCCCTCCACTTT	CASSSQSPGSPLHF
.	.	TRBJ1-5	TRBV24-1	TGTGCCACCAGTGATTGGGACAGCAATCAGCCCCAGCATTTT	CATSDWDSNQPQHF
many	TRBD2	TRBJ2-2	TRBV20-1	TGCAGTGCTAAACTACACCGTGGACTAGCGGGACACGCGAACACCGGGGAGCTGTTTTTT	CSAKLHRGLAGHANTGELFF
many	.	TRBJ1-1	TRBV27	TGTGCCAGCAGTTTGAGCAGGTTGACTGAAGCTTTCTTT	CASSLSRLTEAFF
many	.	TRBJ1-3	TRBV29-1	TGCAGCGTTCGACAGGTAGTCTCCTCTGGAAACACCATATATTTT	CSVRQVVSSGNTIYF
.	.	TRBJ1-1	TRBV2	TGTGCCAGCAGAACCACCGGGACAAGAAACACTGAAGCTTTCTTT	CASRTTGTRNTEAFF
many	TRBD2	TRBJ2-7	TRBV6-2/TRBV6-3	TGTGCCAGCAGTTATTCGACGGGGACTAGCGTGACCTACGAGCAGTACTTC	CASSYSTGTSVTYEQYF
many	.	TRBJ2-6	TRBV30	TGTGCCTGGAGTGTTCCCCCCGGGACTGGGGCCAACGTCCTGACTTTC	CAWSVPPGTGANVLTF
many	.	TRBJ2-7	TRBV30	TGTGCCTGGAAGGCCGGGACGGTCTACTACGAGCAGTACTTC	CAWKAGTVYYEQYF
few	TRBD1	TRBJ1-2	TRBV18	TGTGCCAGCTCACCCAACTTCCAATCGGGGACAGGGCCTATTGGAGGCTACACCTTC	CASSPNFQSGTGPIGGYTF
once	.	TRBJ2-7	TRBV27	TGTGCCAGCAGTGAAATTGAATCCTACGAGCAGTACTTC	CASSEIESYEQYF
.	.	TRBJ2-7	TRBV6-2/TRBV6-3	TGTGCCAGCAGTTATTTCAGGAACTCCTACGAGCAGTACTTC	CASSYFRNSYEQYF
many	TRBD2	TRBJ2-7	TRBV10-3	TGTGCCATCAGCAGACTAGCGGACACCCTTCGCCACGAGCAGTACTTC	CAISRLADTLRHEQYF
many	.	TRBJ1-1	TRBV19	TGTGCCAGTAGTATCGTAGGGGGGCCAGTAAACACTGAAGCTTTCTTT	CASSIVGGPVNTEAFF
many	TRBD1	TRBJ2-7	TRBV5-1	TGCGCCAGCAGCATCCGGACAGGGGAGTACGAGCAGTACTTC	CASSIRTGEYEQYF
many	.	TRBJ1-5	TRBV6-1	TGTGCCAGCAGTGAGTTACAGGGCCCTAGCAATCAGCCCCAGCATTTT	CASSELQGPSNQPQHF
many	.	TRBJ2-7	TRBV28	TGTGCCAGCAGTCTCCCGACCGACTACGAGCAGTACTTC	CASSLPTDYEQYF
many	.	TRBJ1-1	TRBV6-2/TRBV6-3	TGTGCCAGCTCTACTGCAGAGGGAACTGAAGCTTTCTTT	CASSTAEGTEAFF
once	.	TRBJ1-2	TRBV2	TGTGCCAGCAGTGAGGGGGACATCTATGGCTACACCTTC	CASSEGDIYGYTF
.	TRBD1	TRBJ1-1	TRBV12-3/TRBV12-4	TGTGCCAGCAGTCTTAGGGACAGGTCGCCCAAAGCTTTCTTT	CASSLRDRSPKAFF